This passage covers 25 T cell receptor beta chains from one sample sequenced in a study of response to subunit inactivated influenza vaccine. Using its own MiXCR run on the RT-PCR reads, TCRdb lists one record per CDR3 protein. The sample shows 500,000 or so distinct CDR3 sequences, approximately 9.9% of them seen only once. Sample: PBMCs from blood, taken about 40 days after vaccination. The receptor set was obtained from a man aged 45-60 years who received an inactivated influenza vaccine.

This clonotype was detected ten times or more. The CDR3 is CASRTRENTEAFF. CDR3 DNA sequence: TGTGCCAGCAGAACCAGGGAGAACACTGAAGCTTTCTTT. V gene TRBV13 combines with J gene TRBJ1-1, with D possibly matching TRBD1 (5 bases). V lost 6 bases and J 1 base, leaving 9 bases between the germline ends. The CDR3 loop spans 13 amino acids. CDR1 is PRHDT and CDR2 is FYEKMQ in the germline V gene (reference sequence).

This clonotype occurred a few times. V and J are TRBV28 and TRBJ2-7, with 9 bases that match TRBD1. Trimming removed 6 bases from V and 4 bases from J; junction bases left unmatched: 10. The germline V gene encodes CDR1 MDHEN and CDR2 SYDVKM. The CDR3 runs 15 residues. The CDR3 bases are TGTGCCAGCAGAGCGGCGGGACAGGGAGGGTACGAGCAGTACTTC. The encoded protein is CASRAAGQGGYEQYF.

This clonotype has a count of ten or more. The gene calls are TRBV5-1 and TRBJ2-3; 9 bases map to TRBD1. Losses at the gene ends were 0 bases for V and 1 base for J; bases not matched to a gene: 3. This CDR3 is built from 16 residues. Germline values: CDR1 SGHRS, CDR2 YFSETQ. CDR3: CASSLGGQGGTDTQYF. As DNA, the CDR3 is TGCGCCAGCAGCTTGGGGGGACAGGGCGGCACAGATACGCAGTATTTT. Full variable domain (remainder filled in from reference TRBV5-1 and TRBJ2-3): KAGVTQTPRYLIKTRGQQVTLSCSPISGHRSVSWYQQTPGQGLQFLFEYFSETQRNKGNFPGRFSGRQFSNSRSEMNVSTLELGDSALYLCASSLGGQGGTDTQYFGPGTRLTVL.

The CDR3 is CASSLKVADRGTQYF. The CDR3 DNA reads as TGTGCCAGCAGTTTAAAGGTAGCGGATAGAGGTACGCAGTATTTT. The chain links TRBV12-3 or TRBV12-4 to TRBJ2-3; TRBD2 is a possible D gene (6 bases). V was cut by 2 bases and J by 8 bases, with 17 bases left in between. The CDR3 contains 15 residues.

The rearrangement uses TRBV30 and TRBJ2-4; TRBD2 aligns across 8 bases. Trimming took 3 bases from V and 4 from J; bases not matched to a gene: 5. This CDR3 is 14 amino acids long. Germline-derived CDR1 and CDR2 are GTSNPN and SVGIG (reference sequence). DNA for the CDR3: TGTGCCTGGAGCCCCGGGACTAGAAAAAACATTCAGTACTTC. Protein product: CAWSPGTRKNIQYF.

This clonotype was recorded many times. This rearrangement joins TRBV5-1 to TRBJ1-1; 7 nucleotides agree with TRBD1. From germline, CDR1 is SGHRS and CDR2 YFSETQ. With V trimmed by 5 bases and J by 4 bases, 8 bases remained unmatched. The CDR3 covers 14 residues. The CDR3 DNA reads TGCGCCAGCAGGGGGGCTGGGACAGTCACTGAAGCTTTCTTT. Its translation is CASRGAGTVTEAFF.

This rearrangement joins TRBV20-1 to TRBJ2-1, with TRBD2 matching over 9 bases. Germline V gives CDR1 DFQATT, CDR2 SNEGSKA (reference sequence). Trimming at V came to 0 bases and at J to 7 bases, leaving 7 bases not matched to a gene. The CDR3 loop spans 15 amino acids. The chain's CDR3 is CSARDGGRAENEQFF. CDR3 coding DNA: TGCAGTGCTAGAGATGGCGGGAGGGCCGAGAATGAGCAGTTCTTC.

This clonotype was detected a few times. CDR3 sequence: CASSPGLAQTGELFF. Here the CDR3 DNA reads TGTGCCAGCAGTCCGGGACTAGCGCAGACCGGGGAGCTGTTTTTT. V is TRBV9 and J is TRBJ2-2, with 10 bases aligning to TRBD2. The CDR3 loop spans 15 amino acids. Trimming took 5 bases from V and 5 from J; bases not matched to a gene: 6. CDR1 is SGDLS, CDR2 YYNGEE, per germline. Variable domain in full (rest from reference TRBV9 and TRBJ2-2): DSGVTQTPKHLITATGQRVTLRCSPRSGDLSVYWYQQSLDQGLQFLIQYYNGEERAKGNILERFSAQQFPDLHSELNLSSLELGDSALYFCASSPGLAQTGELFFGEGSRLTVL.

The J gene is TRBJ2-1, the V gene TRBV12-3 or TRBV12-4, with D uncertain. Deletions cut 0 bases from V and 4 bases from J, with 10 bases between. The CDR3 is 15 residues long. CDR3 coding DNA: TGTGCCAGCAGTTTAGCGGGCGCTAGATACAATGAGCAGTTCTTC. Translated: CASSLAGARYNEQFF.

This chain joins TRBV9 and TRBJ2-1; 8 nucleotides line up with TRBD1. V lost 3 bases and J lost 15; bases outside the gene matches: 14. The CDR3 covers 14 residues. The germline V gene encodes CDR1 SGDLS and CDR2 YYNGEE. The CDR3 bases are TGTGCCAGCAGCGGATACAGGGGGAGCGGGTTCCTGTTCTTC. It yields the protein CASSGYRGSGFLFF.

CDR3 sequence reads: CAWSVNSGDTDTQYF. CDR3 nucleotides: TGTGCCTGGAGTGTCAATAGCGGGGACACAGATACGCAGTATTTT. V usage is TRBV30 and J usage is TRBJ2-3; 8 bases align to TRBD2. This CDR3 is 15 amino acids long. Trimming at V came to 0 bases and at J to 2 bases, leaving 4 bases not matched to a gene. Per the germline V gene, CDR1 is GTSNPN and CDR2 is SVGIG (reference sequence).

In its sample, this clonotype was seen a few times. DNA of the CDR3: TGTGCCAGCAGCTTAGCAGGCAGGGGACAAACGAGAGCTTTCTTT. It translates to CASSLAGRGQTRAFF. The rearrangement joins TRBV7-2 to TRBJ1-1; TRBD1 is a possible D gene (6 bases). The CDR3 has 15 amino acids. Germline assignment: CDR1 SGHTA and CDR2 FQGNSA. V gave up 0 bases and J gave up 10 bases, with 18 bases separating them.

The gene calls are TRBV20-1 and TRBJ2-7, with 8 bases that match TRBD2. Germline CDR1 and CDR2: DFQATT and SNEGSKA (reference sequence). This CDR3 comprises 16 residues. V lost 1 base to trimming and J lost 1 base; unmatched junction nucleotides: 9. Here the CDR3 DNA reads TGCAGTGCTAGAGCGGGACTAGATGGACCATCCTACGAGCAGTACTTC. Its translation is CSARAGLDGPSYEQYF.

DNA of the CDR3: TGTGCCAGCAGTGAATCTGTCCAGGCGAGGACTGAAGCTTTCTTT. Translated: CASSESVQARTEAFF. The chain is built from TRBV6-1 and TRBJ1-1, with D hard to call. Germline V gene sequence: CDR1 MNHNS, CDR2 SASEGT. Deletions cut 2 bases from V and 5 bases from J, with 15 bases between. This CDR3 is built from 15 residues.

This clonotype was seen many times. The gene calls are TRBV20-1 and TRBJ2-3; D is perhaps TRBD2 (5 bases). Germline lookup yields CDR1 DFQATT and CDR2 SNEGSKA (reference sequence). CDR3 length: 13 amino acids. Trimming removed 7 bases from V and 4 bases from J, with 15 bases in between. The CDR3 region is CSVDGKLADTQYF. CDR3 in DNA: TGCAGTGTTGACGGGAAGCTCGCAGATACGCAGTATTTT.

This clonotype was detected only a few times. Since a much larger clone is just one base distant, this may be a read error. The rearrangement links TRBV7-6 to TRBJ2-2; no clear D gene. This CDR3 has 13 amino acids. Germline V gene sequence: CDR1 SGHVS, CDR2 FNYEAQ. V gave up 1 base and J gave up 4 bases, with 4 bases separating them. The CDR3 nucleotides are TGTGCCAGCAGCTTAGAGGCCACCGGGGAGCTGTTTTTT. Translating gives CASSLEATGELFF.

CDR3 sequence reads: CASRTANYGYTF. The CDR3 coding sequence is TGTGCCAGCAGAACCGCGAACTATGGCTACACCTTC. The chain carries TRBV6-2 or TRBV6-3 and TRBJ1-2, with no clear D. Between the trimmed V and J ends, which lost 6 bases and 2 bases, there was a span of 7 bases. The CDR3 length is 12 residues. Germline CDR1 reads MNHEY; CDR2 reads SVGEGT.

The genes are TRBV6-1 and TRBJ1-5; D gene ambiguous. The germline CDR1 and CDR2 sequences are MNHNS and SASEGT. CDR3 size: 12 residues. V was shortened by 2 bases and J by 9 bases, with 8 bases between the two germline ends. The CDR3 region is CASSEILRPQHF. CDR3 coding DNA: TGTGCCAGCAGTGAAATCCTACGGCCCCAGCATTTT.

This clonotype has just a few counts. V and J are TRBV28 and TRBJ2-7, with 8 bases that match TRBD1. Germline V gives CDR1 MDHEN, CDR2 SYDVKM. V trimming: 0 bases; J trimming: 0 bases; junction bases outside the gene matches: 1. This CDR3 has 15 amino acids. The CDR3: CASSLWDRASYEQYF. The CDR3 coding sequence is TGTGCCAGCAGTTTATGGGACAGGGCCTCCTACGAGCAGTACTTC.

This clonotype was counted ten times or more. The limits of the CDR3 on the DNA are not certain, so only TCRdb's listed CDR3 is given. The CDR3 loop reads CASSSGLAGLKGEQYFGEQYF. The V and J genes are TRBV6-2 or TRBV6-3 and TRBJ2-7; the D call in the table, TRBD2, was not verified against the DNA. Per germline, CDR1 MNHEY and CDR2 SVGEGT. Both ends counted, the CDR3 spans 21 residues.

This clonotype has at least ten counts. CDR3 coding DNA: TGTGCCAGCAGTTTATCTCACCGGGGCACTGAAGCTTTCTTT. Protein sequence: CASSLSHRGTEAFF. The chain links TRBV27 to TRBJ1-1; no reliable D call. Germline V gene sequence: CDR1 MNHEY, CDR2 SMNVEV (reference sequence). Trimming pared 0 bases from V and 4 bases from J, leaving 9 bases between. CDR3 length: 14 residues.

This clonotype was picked up a small number of times. This chain joins TRBV11-2 and TRBJ2-2; D ambiguous. Per the germline V gene, CDR1 is SGHAT and CDR2 is FQNNGV. Deletions cut 3 bases from V and 6 bases from J, with 8 bases between. The CDR3 has 13 amino acids. The CDR3 DNA follows: TGTGCCAGCAGCTTTCGTAGGTCCGGGGAGCTGTTTTTT. Translating it yields CASSFRRSGELFF.

V usage is TRBV7-2 and J usage is TRBJ2-2; 8 bases align to TRBD1. CDR1 is SGHTA and CDR2 is FQGNSA in the germline V gene. The junction had 15 bases not matched to a gene; V was cut back by 5 bases and J by 7 bases. The CDR3 length is 17 residues. CDR3 DNA: TGTGCCAGCAGCGGACAGGGCCCCCTAGCCCATATCGGGGAGCTGTTTTTT. It is translated as CASSGQGPLAHIGELFF.

J is TRBJ2-2 and V is TRBV5-4; D is perhaps TRBD2 (6 bases). Germline V CDR1 and CDR2: SGHNT, YYREEE (reference sequence). V was pared by 4 bases and J by 0 bases, with 13 bases between. The length of the CDR3 is 16 residues. The CDR3 protein is CASSPVRDSNTGELFF. The CDR3 DNA follows: TGTGCCAGCAGCCCCGTCCGGGACTCGAACACCGGGGAGCTGTTTTTT.

The chain links TRBV29-1 to TRBJ1-5; 10 bases map to TRBD1. Germline loops: CDR1 SQVTM, CDR2 ANQGSEA. Trimming cost V 6 bases and J 2 bases; bases outside gene matches: 4. The CDR3 is 14 amino acids. The CDR3 loop is CSVSGTGGNQPQHF. The DNA for the CDR3 is TGCAGCGTCAGCGGGACAGGGGGCAATCAGCCCCAGCATTTT.